The TCR beta chain under discussion was sequenced for a study of blood T cell repertoires in COVID-19. In the study overall: Acute and convalescent COVID-19 samples came from the United States, Italy and Spain.

Per the original data handling: Scientists estimated how many nucleated cells there were by amplifying reference gene primers. Sequencing was performed with immunoSEQ multiplex PCR; in TCRdb, only in-frame clones are kept and a portion is missing. V and J calls and clone size are given by that table; D and trimming were obtained from the DNA. Here the sample spans 310,000 or so clones, around 83% being singletons. V lost 0 bases and J 5 bases, leaving 11 bases between the germline ends. The germline CDR1 and CDR2 sequences are SGHRS and YFSETQ. The length of the CDR3 is 14 residues. The sample consisted of peripheral blood. This chain links TRBV5-1 with TRBJ1-2; D remains ambiguous. The receptor was derived from a woman aged 50 to 65 with acute or convalescent COVID-19. CDR3 in amino acids: CASSLATETYGYTF. The CDR3 DNA follows: TGCGCCAGCAGCTTGGCCACGGAGACTTATGGCTACACCTTC. The whole variable domain, remainder taken from reference TRBV5-1 and TRBJ1-2, is KAGVTQTPRYLIKTRGQQVTLSCSPISGHRSVSWYQQTPGQGLQFLFEYFSETQRNKGNFPGRFSGRQFSNSRSEMNVSTLELGDSALYLCASSLATETYGYTFGSGTRLTVV.